This T cell receptor (beta chain) was recorded in a study of T cells after yellow fever vaccination (dated by TCRdb to the late 2010s). Background on the whole study: The SMART-Seq v4 Ultra Low Input RNA kit was used to prepare libraries from fractions with low cell numbers. To follow T-cell clones before and after primary and booster YFV17D yellow fever vaccination, bulk TCR alpha and beta repertoires were sequenced over time. Two healthy male donors, one aged 18 to 29 and one aged 30 to 39 years, were included in the cohort. Bulk PBMC replicates and cell subsets were isolated from blood drawn at multiple timepoints before and after both primary and secondary immunization. On the study overall, not on this receptor specifically: FACS-sorted repertoires could contain abundant contaminating clonotypes from the bulk population, so computational filtering was required. Most clones expanded after primary vaccination were re-detected after the booster (just under 97% of CD4 and more than 70% of CD8), suggesting broad memory maintenance. A small share of clonotypes was detected in both CD4 and CD8 compartments, with the overlap likely arising from convergent recombination. The secondary T-cell response was found to be weaker but faster than the primary response, with a peak reached on day 5 rather than on day 15. Because the study included only a couple of donors, the extent to which the findings can be generalized is limited.

TCR cDNA was synthesized by 5'RACE template switching, through which a universal primer site and unique molecular identifiers were introduced. Priming of cDNA synthesis was performed from both the TCR alpha and TCR beta constant segments. Library amplification involved two PCR steps, and the second step added sample barcodes and sequencing adapters. Sequencing of the libraries was done on either Illumina HiSeq 2500 (2x100 bp) or NovaSeq (2x150 bp). As for the original processing: MIGEC handled demultiplexing of reads and collapsing into UMI consensus sequences, while MiXCR performed V(D)J alignment. Clonotypes responding to the vaccine were identified with edgeR on replicate PBMC samples, with the criteria of FDR below 0.01 and a log2 fold change above 5 up to day 15. Each bulk clonotype was labeled CD4 or CD8 based on which sequenced repertoire, CD4 or CD8, contained the clonotype at higher abundance. TCRdb trimmed the raw reads at Q25, called clones with MiXCR and kept productive beta chains. Duplicate CDR3 protein sequences are folded into a single record with the most common DNA and genes. TCRdb assigned the V and J calls; the authors' analysis was not used. Within this sample are 510,000 or so distinct CDR3 sequences, with less than 20% of them counted one time only. The ten top clones hold 14% of the sample.

The treatment or condition label, read with the paper, signifies: live attenuated yellow fever vaccine strain. At every blood-draw timepoint, two biological replicates of bulk PBMCs were collected. PBMCs were isolated from peripheral blood using a standard Ficoll-Paque protocol. TriZol was used to extract RNA from bulk PBMCs, from CD4 and CD8 fractions, and from dextramer-positive and dextramer-negative fractions. Trimming costs V 4 bases and J 7 bases, and their ends lie 13 bases apart. The CDR3, cysteine through phenylalanine, is 14 amino acids long. Of all the DNA, just the CDR3 is kept, 42 bases in frame from base 1. CDR1 and CDR2 were assigned from the germline V gene as SGHDN and FVKESK. A remark on this clonotype: Its antigen is still unknown. No much larger clone is present one base from it, and per-base qualities are unavailable.

The chain employs TRBV14 and TRBJ1-4; TRBD1 is perhaps the D gene, given 5 matching bases. The specimen was PBMCs, collected 15 days after the yellow fever booster vaccination. This receptor was taken from a man aged 30 to 45 who received the YFV17D yellow fever vaccine. This receptor has the CDR3 CASSPRAGGEKLFF. The nucleotides are TGTGCCAGCAGCCCCAGGGCCGGTGGTGAAAAACTGTTTTTT.